Each of the 3 T cell receptor beta chains below was sequenced from the same sample in a study of cytomegalovirus exposure and HLA in healthy donors. Vbeta (60) and Jbeta (13) primers were used in the PCR. Sequencing was performed with immunoSEQ multiplex PCR; in TCRdb, only in-frame clones are kept and a portion is missing. The sample holds some 130,000 clones, about four fifths seen once. The sample taken for sequencing was PBMCs. The receptors originated from a human donor in good health.

The J gene is TRBJ1-5, the V gene TRBV27; maybe TRBD1 (5 bases). The CDR3 consists of 14 residues. Trimming removed 5 bases at V and 1 base at J, with 9 bases between. Germline V lookup: CDR1 MNHEY, CDR2 SMNVEV (reference sequence). The CDR3 sequence is CASSPDKSNQPQHF. For the CDR3, the DNA is TGTGCCAGCAGTCCGGACAAAAGCAATCAGCCCCAGCATTTT.

The chain carries TRBV14 and TRBJ2-3, with 11 nucleotides matching TRBD2. Germline CDR1 reads SGHDN; CDR2 reads FVKESK. The CDR3 has 17 amino acids. V lost 4 bases, J lost 4 bases, and 10 bases stayed unmatched. Here the CDR3 DNA reads TGTGCCAGCAGCCCCCAGGCGGGACTAGCGGATGCAGATACGCAGTATTTT. It specifies CASSPQAGLADADTQYF. The full variable domain, in which reference TRBV14 and TRBJ2-3 provide the parts outside the CDR3, is EAGVTQFPSHSVIEKGQTVTLRCDPISGHDNLYWYRRVMGKEIKFLLHFVKESKQDESGMPNNRFLAERTGGTYSTLKVQPAELEDSGVYFCASSPQAGLADADTQYFGPGTRLTVL.

The V call is TRBV5-1, the J call TRBJ1-3; D ambiguous. V was clipped by 2 bases and J by 0 bases, with 6 bases between them. The CDR3 covers 14 residues. CDR1 is SGHRS and CDR2 is YFSETQ in the germline V gene. This CDR3 is CASSFDTSGNTIYF. The CDR3 region has the DNA TGCGCCAGCAGCTTCGACACCTCTGGAAACACCATATATTTT.